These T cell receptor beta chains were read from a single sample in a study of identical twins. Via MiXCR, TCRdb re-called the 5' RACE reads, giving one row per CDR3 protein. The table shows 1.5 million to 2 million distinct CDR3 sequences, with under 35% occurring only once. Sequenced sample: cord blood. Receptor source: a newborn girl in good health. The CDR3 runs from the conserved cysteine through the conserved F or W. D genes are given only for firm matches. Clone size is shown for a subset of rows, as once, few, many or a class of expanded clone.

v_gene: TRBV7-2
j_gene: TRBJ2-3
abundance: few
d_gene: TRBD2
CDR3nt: TGTGCCAGCAGCCACGGGGCGGGAGTAACAGATACGCAGTATTTT
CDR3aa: CASSHGAGVTDTQYF

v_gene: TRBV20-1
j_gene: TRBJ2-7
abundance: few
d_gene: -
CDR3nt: TGCAGTGCTAGAGATTCGTCCGAGACTAGAGGGCATGAGCAGTACTTC
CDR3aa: CSARDSSETRGHEQYF

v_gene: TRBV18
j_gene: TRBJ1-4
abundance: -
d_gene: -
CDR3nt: TGTGCCAGCTCACCTTCTCAGGGGCAGGCTAATGAAAAACTGTTTTTT
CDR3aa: CASSPSQGQANEKLFF

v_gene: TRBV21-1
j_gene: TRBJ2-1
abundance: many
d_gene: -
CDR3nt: TGTGCCAGCAGCAGACTAGCGGGAGTCAATGAGCAGTTCTTC
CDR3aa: CASSRLAGVNEQFF

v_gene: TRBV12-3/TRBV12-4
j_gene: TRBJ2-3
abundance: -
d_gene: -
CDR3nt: TGTGCCAGCAGTCCCGACTGGGGTAGCACAGATACGCAGTATTTT
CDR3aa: CASSPDWGSTDTQYF

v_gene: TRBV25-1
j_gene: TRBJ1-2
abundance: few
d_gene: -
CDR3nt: TGTGCCAGCGTTGGGGGACCCTCATGGGGAAACTATGGCTACACCTTC
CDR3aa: CASVGGPSWGNYGYTF

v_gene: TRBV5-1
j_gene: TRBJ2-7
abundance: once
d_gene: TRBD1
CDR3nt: TGCGCCAGCAGCTTGACAGGGGGCGCCCCCTACGAGCAGTACTTC
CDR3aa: CASSLTGGAPYEQYF

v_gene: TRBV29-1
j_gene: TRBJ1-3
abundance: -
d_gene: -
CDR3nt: TGCAGCGTTACAGGTGGAAACACCATATATTTT
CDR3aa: CSVTGGNTIYF

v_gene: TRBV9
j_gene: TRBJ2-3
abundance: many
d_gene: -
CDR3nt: TGTGCCAGCAGCGTAAGCGGAACAAGCACAGATACGCAGTATTTT
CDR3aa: CASSVSGTSTDTQYF

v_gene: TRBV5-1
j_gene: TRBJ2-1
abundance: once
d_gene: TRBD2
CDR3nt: TGCGCCAGCAGCTTTTCTAACGGGGGGTACAATGAGCAGTTCTTC
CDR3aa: CASSFSNGGYNEQFF

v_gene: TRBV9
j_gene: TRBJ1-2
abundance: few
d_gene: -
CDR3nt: TGTGCCAGCACCCCAATAGGGGGAGACTATGGCTACACCTTC
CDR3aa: CASTPIGGDYGYTF

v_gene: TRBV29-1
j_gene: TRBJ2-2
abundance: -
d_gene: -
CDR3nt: TGCAGCGCCTTGGGGAGATACACCGGGGAGCTGTTTTTT
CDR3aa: CSALGRYTGELFF

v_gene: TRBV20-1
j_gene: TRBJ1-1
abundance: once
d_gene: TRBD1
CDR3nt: TGCAGTGCTAGCAAACAGGGGGCCCTGATGAACACTGAAGCTTTCTTT
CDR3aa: CSASKQGALMNTEAFF

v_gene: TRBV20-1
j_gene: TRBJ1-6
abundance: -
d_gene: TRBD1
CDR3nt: TGCAGTGCTAGATGGACAGGGGGATTGTATAATTCACCCCTCCACTTT
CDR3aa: CSARWTGGLYNSPLHF

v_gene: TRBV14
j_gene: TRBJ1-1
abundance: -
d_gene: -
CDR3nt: TGTGCCAGCAGCCAATTAAGACACCCGTCAAACACTGAAGCTTTCTTT
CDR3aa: CASSQLRHPSNTEAFF

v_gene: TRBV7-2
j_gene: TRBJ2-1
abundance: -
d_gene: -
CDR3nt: TGTGCCAGCAGCTTATCTTGGGGATCCTCCTACAATGAGCAGTTCTTC
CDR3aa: CASSLSWGSSYNEQFF

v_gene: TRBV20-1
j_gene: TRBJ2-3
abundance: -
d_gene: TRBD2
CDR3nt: TGCAGTTCTCACAAGCGGGAGCTAACAGATACGCAGTATTTT
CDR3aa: CSSHKRELTDTQYF

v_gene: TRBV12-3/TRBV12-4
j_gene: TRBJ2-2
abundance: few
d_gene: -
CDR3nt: TGTGCCAGCAGTTTAAGCGGCGTGGGGGAGCTGTTTTTT
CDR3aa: CASSLSGVGELFF

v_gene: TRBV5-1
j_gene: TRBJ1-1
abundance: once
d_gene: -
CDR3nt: TGCGCCAGCGGCTTGGACGGGACGGTGAACACTGAAGCTTTCTTT
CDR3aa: CASGLDGTVNTEAFF

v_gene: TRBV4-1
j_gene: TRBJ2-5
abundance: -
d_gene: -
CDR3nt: TGCGCCAGCATGAACTTTCAAGAGACCCAGTACTTC
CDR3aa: CASMNFQETQYF

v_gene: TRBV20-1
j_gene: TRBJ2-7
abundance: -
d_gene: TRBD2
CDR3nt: TGCAGTGCTAGCGGAGGGACTAGCGGGACTTACGAGCAGTACTTC
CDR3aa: CSASGGTSGTYEQYF

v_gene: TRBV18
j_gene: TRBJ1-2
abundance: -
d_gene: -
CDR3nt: TGTGCCAGCTCACCGCTTACGACAGTTGGGGATGGCTACACCTTC
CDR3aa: CASSPLTTVGDGYTF

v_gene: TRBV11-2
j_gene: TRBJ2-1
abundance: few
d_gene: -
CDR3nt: TGTGCCAGCAGCCCTCTAAGAGGCTACAATGAGCAGTTCTTC
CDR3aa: CASSPLRGYNEQFF

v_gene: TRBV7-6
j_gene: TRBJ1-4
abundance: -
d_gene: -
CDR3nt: TGTGCCAGCAGCTTAGTCCGGGGTGGGGAAAAACTGTTTTTT
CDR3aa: CASSLVRGGEKLFF

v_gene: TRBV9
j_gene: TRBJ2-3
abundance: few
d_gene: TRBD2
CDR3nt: TGTGCCAGCAGCGTAGGCCTAGCGGGACCCAGCACAGATACGCAGTATTTT
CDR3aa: CASSVGLAGPSTDTQYF

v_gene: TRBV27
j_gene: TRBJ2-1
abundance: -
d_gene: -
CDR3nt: TGTGCCAGCAGTTTATCATTGCGGGATGAGCAGTTCTTC
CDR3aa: CASSLSLRDEQFF

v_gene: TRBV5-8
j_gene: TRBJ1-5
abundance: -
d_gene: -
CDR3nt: TGTGCCAGCAGCCCCCGGACCCTTGGGGATCAGCCCCAGCATTTT
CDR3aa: CASSPRTLGDQPQHF

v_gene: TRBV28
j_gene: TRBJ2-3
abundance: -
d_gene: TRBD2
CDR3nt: TGTGCCAGCAGGACCGGACGAGGACTAGCGGGAGGACTTATCAAGCAGTATTTT
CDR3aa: CASRTGRGLAGGLIKQYF

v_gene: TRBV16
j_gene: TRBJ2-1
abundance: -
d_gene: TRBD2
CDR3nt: TGTGCCAGCAGCCAATCCGGGGACTACCCCTACGAGCAGTTCTTC
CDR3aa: CASSQSGDYPYEQFF

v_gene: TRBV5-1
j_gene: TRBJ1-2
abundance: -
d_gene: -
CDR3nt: TGCGCCAGCAGCTTGGCCCTGAGGACAGTCGAAGGCTACACCTTC
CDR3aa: CASSLALRTVEGYTF

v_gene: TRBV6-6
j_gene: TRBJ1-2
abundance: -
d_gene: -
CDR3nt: TGTGCCAGCAAATACGGGTTTTTTGCAGGGCCAGGCTACACCTTC
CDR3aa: CASKYGFFAGPGYTF

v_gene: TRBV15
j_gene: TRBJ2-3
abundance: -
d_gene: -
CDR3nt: TGTGCCACCAGCAGATCCTTTGGCGCTGGAACTAGCACAGATACGCAGTATTTT
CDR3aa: CATSRSFGAGTSTDTQYF

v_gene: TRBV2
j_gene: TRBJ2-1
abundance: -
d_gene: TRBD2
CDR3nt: TGTGCCAGCCCCGGGGGGGCCTACAATGAGCAGTTCTTC
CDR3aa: CASPGGAYNEQFF

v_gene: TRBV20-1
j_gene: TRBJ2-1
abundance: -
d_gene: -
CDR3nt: TGCAGTGCTAGCCCCGTTCTGGAGCAGTTCTTC
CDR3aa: CSASPVLEQFF

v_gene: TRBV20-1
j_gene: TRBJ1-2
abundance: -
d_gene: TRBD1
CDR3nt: TGCAGTGCTATTACCGGACAGGGGGCCTATGGCTACACCTTC
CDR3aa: CSAITGQGAYGYTF

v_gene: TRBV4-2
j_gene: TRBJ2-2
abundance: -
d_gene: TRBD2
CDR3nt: TGTGCCAGCAGCCCCCTCGGCGGGAGTTGGGACACCGGGGAGCTGTTTTTT
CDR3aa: CASSPLGGSWDTGELFF

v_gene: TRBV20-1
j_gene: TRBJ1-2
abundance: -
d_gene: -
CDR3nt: TGCAGTGCCAGAGAGCCGGACGGGGTGGCTAACTATGGCTACACCTTC
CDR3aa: CSAREPDGVANYGYTF

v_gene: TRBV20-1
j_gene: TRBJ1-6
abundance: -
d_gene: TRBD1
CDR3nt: TGCAGTGCTAGTCGTGGGACAGGGAGGAATTCACCCCTCCACTTT
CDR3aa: CSASRGTGRNSPLHF

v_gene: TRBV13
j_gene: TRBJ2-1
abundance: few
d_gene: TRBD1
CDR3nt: TGTGCCAGCAGCTTAGTCGGACAGGACCCTTACAATGAGCAGTTCTTC
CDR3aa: CASSLVGQDPYNEQFF

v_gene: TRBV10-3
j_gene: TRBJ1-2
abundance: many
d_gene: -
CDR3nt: TGTGCCATCAGTGAAGCGGGATATGGCTACACCTTC
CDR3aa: CAISEAGYGYTF

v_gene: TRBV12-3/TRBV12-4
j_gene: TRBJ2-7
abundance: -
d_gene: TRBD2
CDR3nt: TGTGCCAGCAGCGGGACTAGCGGGAGATCTCTGGGGTACGAGCAGTACTTC
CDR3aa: CASSGTSGRSLGYEQYF

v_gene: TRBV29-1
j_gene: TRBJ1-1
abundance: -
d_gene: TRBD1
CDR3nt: TGCAGCGTTGATGGACAGGGCGGGATTTACACTGAAGCTTTCTTT
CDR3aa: CSVDGQGGIYTEAFF

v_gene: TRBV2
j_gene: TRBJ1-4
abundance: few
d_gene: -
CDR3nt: TGTGCCAGCGGGGGAATGGAGGAAAAACTGTTTTTT
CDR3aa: CASGGMEEKLFF

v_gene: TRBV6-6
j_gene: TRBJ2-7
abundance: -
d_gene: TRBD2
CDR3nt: TGTGCCAGCAGCTTCGACTCGGCGGGAGCCTACTGGTACGAGCAGTACTTC
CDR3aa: CASSFDSAGAYWYEQYF

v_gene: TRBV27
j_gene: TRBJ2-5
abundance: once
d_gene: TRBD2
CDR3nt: TGTGCCAGCAGTTTCCCTTATCCGGGACTAGCGGGAGGGAATGAGCAGTACTTC
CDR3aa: CASSFPYPGLAGGNEQYF

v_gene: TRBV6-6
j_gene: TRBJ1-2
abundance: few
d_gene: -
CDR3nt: TGTGCCAGCAGTTACAGGCGGAATGGCTACACCTTC
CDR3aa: CASSYRRNGYTF

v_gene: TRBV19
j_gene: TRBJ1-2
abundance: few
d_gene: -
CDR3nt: TGTGCCACTCGACAACCCCCTAACTATGGCTACACCTTC
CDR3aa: CATRQPPNYGYTF

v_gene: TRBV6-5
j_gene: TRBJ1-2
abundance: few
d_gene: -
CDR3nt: TGTGCCAGCAGTTATATCCCGGTACCGGGACAAAAAGACTATGGCTACACCTTC
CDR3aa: CASSYIPVPGQKDYGYTF

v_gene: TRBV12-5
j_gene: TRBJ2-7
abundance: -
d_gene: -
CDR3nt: TGTGCTAGTGGTTTGGTAGGGGGGGCCCTCTACAATGAGCAGTACTTC
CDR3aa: CASGLVGGALYNEQYF

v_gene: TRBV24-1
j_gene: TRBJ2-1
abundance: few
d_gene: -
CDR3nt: TGTGCCACCAGTTTTGGACACTCCTACAATGAGCAGTTCTTC
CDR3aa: CATSFGHSYNEQFF

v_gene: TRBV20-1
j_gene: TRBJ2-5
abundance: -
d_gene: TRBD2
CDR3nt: TGCAGTGCTTTAAGCGGGAGAACCTACAATGAGCAGTACTTC
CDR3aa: CSALSGRTYNEQYF

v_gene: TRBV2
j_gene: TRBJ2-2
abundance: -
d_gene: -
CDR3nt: TGTGCCAGCAGTGATTTGCTAGCCATCCCCGGGGAGCTGTTTTTT
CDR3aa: CASSDLLAIPGELFF

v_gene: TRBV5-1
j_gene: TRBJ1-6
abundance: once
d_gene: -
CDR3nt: TGCGCCAGCAGCCGCACCGGGACATATAATTCACCCCCCCACTTT
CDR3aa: CASSRTGTYNSPPHF

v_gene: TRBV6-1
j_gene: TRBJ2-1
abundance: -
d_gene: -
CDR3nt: TGTGCCAGCACCAAGAACAAGCAGTTCTTC
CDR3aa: CASTKNKQFF

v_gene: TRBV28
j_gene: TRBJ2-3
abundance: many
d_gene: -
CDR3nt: TGTGCCAGCAGTTTCCGACTAGCAGATACGCAGTATTTT
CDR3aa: CASSFRLADTQYF

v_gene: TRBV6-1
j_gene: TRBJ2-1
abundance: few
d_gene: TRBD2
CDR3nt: TGTGCCAGCAGCAGAGCGGGAGGGCGGGATGAGCAGTTCTTC
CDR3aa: CASSRAGGRDEQFF

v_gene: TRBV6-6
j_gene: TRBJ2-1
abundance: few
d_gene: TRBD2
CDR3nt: TGTGCCAGCAGTTACTTGGGGGGGGACAATGAGCAGTTCTTC
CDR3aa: CASSYLGGDNEQFF